This T cell receptor beta chain was recovered during a study of OX40 agonist ivuxolimab in advanced cancers. This CDR3 contains 16 residues. CDR1 and CDR2 from the germline V gene are SGDLS and YYNGEE. Trimming at V came to 2 bases and at J to 0 bases, leaving 5 bases not matched to a gene. Exclusion of a patient followed from autoimmune disease history or systemic immunosuppression. Libraries were prepared by immunoSEQ multiplex PCR; TCRdb keeps only in-frame clonotypes and omits some of them. Of 80,000 or so clones in the sample, around four fifths were seen once. Comment on this clone: Its antigen is still unknown.

Whole-study findings and limits: Among T cells, CD8+ cells averaged more expanded clones than CD4+ cells.

This material consisted of CD4+ or CD8+ T cells sorted from blood, taken in a trial of the OX40 agonist ivuxolimab. V is TRBV9 and J is TRBJ2-3; 8 positions agree with TRBD1. The clonotype was recovered from an adult with an advanced solid tumor such as melanoma, head and neck, liver or kidney cancer. CDR3 amino acids: CASSVGTGASTDTQYF. For the CDR3, the DNA is TGTGCCAGCAGCGTCGGGACAGGCGCTAGCACAGATACGCAGTATTTT.